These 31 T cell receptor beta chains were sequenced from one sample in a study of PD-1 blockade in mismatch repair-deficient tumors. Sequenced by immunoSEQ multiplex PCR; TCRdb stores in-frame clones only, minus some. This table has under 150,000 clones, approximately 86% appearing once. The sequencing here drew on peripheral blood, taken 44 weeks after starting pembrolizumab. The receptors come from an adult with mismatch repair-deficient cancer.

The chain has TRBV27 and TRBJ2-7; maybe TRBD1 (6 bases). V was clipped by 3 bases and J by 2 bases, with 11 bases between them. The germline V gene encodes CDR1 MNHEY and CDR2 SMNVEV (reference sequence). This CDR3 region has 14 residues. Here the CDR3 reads CASSLRGITYEQYF. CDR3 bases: TGTGCCAGCAGTTTGAGGGGGATTACCTACGAGCAGTACTTC.

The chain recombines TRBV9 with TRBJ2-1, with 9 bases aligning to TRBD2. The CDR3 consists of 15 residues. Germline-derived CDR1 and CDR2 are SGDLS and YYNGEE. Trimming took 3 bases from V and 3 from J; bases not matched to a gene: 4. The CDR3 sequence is CASSASGNGYNEQFF. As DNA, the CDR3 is TGTGCCAGCAGCGCTAGCGGGAACGGCTACAATGAGCAGTTCTTC.

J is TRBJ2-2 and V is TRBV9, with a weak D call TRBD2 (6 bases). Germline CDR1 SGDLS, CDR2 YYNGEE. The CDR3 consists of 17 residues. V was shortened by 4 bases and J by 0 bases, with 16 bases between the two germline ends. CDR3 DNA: TGTGCCAGCAGCAACAACCTGAGGAGGGCGAACACCGGGGAGCTGTTTTTT. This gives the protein CASSNNLRRANTGELFF.

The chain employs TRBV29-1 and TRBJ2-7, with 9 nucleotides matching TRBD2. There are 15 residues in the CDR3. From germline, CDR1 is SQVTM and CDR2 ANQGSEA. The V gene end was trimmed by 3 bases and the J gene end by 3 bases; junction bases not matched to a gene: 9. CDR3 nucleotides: TGCAGCGTTGAGGGGGCTAGCGGGATTAGCTACGAGCAGTACTTC. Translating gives CSVEGASGISYEQYF.

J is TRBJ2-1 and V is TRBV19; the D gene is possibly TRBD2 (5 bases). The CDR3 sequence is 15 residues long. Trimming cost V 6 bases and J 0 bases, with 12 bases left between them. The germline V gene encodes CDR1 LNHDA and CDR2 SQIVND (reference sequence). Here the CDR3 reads CASSPSGSSYNEQFF. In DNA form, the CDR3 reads TGTGCCAGTAGCCCGAGCGGAAGCTCCTACAATGAGCAGTTCTTC.

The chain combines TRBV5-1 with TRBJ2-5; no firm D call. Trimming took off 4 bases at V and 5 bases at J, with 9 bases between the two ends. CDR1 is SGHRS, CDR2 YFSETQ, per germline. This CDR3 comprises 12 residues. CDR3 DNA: TGCGCCAGCAGCAAGGACGATGAGACCCAGTACTTC. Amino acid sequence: CASSKDDETQYF. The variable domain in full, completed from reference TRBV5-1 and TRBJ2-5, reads KAGVTQTPRYLIKTRGQQVTLSCSPISGHRSVSWYQQTPGQGLQFLFEYFSETQRNKGNFPGRFSGRQFSNSRSEMNVSTLELGDSALYLCASSKDDETQYFGPGTRLLVL.

The CDR3 DNA reads as TGTGCCAGCAGCCCCACTAGTTCTGACGAGCAGTACTTC. Residues: CASSPTSSDEQYF. The chain employs TRBV9 and TRBJ2-7; the D gene is possibly TRBD2 (5 bases). The CDR3 covers 13 residues. V lost 4 bases and J 5 bases, leaving 13 bases between the germline ends. From germline, CDR1 is SGDLS and CDR2 YYNGEE.

CDR3 nucleotide sequence: TGTGCCAGTAGTACCGGGACAGGGGGGTCCTACAATGAGCAGTTCTTC. Its protein product is CASSTGTGGSYNEQFF. The J gene is TRBJ2-1, the V gene TRBV19; TRBD1 aligns across 11 bases. The CDR3 is made up of 16 amino acids. CDR1 and CDR2 (germline): LNHDA, SQIVND (reference sequence). V shed 4 bases and J 1 base; nucleotides not matched to a gene: 3.

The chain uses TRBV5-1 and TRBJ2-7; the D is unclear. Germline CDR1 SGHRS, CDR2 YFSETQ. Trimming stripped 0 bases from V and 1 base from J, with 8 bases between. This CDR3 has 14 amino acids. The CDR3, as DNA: TGCGCCAGCAGCTTGGTGGGCAGTTCCTACGAGCAGTACTTC. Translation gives CASSLVGSSYEQYF.

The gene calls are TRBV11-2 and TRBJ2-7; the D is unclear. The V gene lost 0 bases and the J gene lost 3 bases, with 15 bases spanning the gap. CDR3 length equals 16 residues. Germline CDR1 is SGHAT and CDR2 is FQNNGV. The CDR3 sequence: CASSLDHTSRHYEQYF. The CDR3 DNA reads TGTGCCAGCAGCTTAGATCACACAAGTCGGCACTACGAGCAGTACTTC. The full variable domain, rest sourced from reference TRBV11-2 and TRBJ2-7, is EAGVAQSPRYKIIEKRQSVAFWCNPISGHATLYWYQQILGQGPKLLIQFQNNGVVDDSQLPKDRFSAERLKGVDSTLKIQPAKLEDSAVYLCASSLDHTSRHYEQYFGPGTRLTVT.

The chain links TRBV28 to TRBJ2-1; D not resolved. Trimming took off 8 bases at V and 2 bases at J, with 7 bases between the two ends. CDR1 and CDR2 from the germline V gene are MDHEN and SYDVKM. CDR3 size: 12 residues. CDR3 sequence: CASSRPYNEQFF. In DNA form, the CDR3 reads TGTGCCAGCTCCCGGCCCTACAATGAGCAGTTCTTC.

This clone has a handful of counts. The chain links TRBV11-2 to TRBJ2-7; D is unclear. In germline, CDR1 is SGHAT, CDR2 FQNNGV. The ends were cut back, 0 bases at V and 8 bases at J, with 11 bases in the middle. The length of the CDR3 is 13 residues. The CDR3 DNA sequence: TGTGCCAGCAGCTTAGATGAGGCAGATAAGCAGTACTTC. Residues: CASSLDEADKQYF.

The CDR3 nucleotides are TGTGCCAGCAGCCCAAAACCGACAATAAACACTGAAGCTTTCTTT. Translation gives CASSPKPTINTEAFF. This chain uses TRBV7-9 with TRBJ1-1, with no clear D. V lost 5 bases and J lost 2, with 15 bases in between. Germline V gene lookup returns CDR1 SEHNR and CDR2 FQNEAQ (reference sequence). The CDR3 spans 15 residues.

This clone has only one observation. The CDR3 sequence is CASSYSDGKVQYF. CDR3 nucleotides: TGTGCCAGCAGTTACTCGGACGGGAAAGTTCAGTACTTC. The rearrangement links TRBV6-5 to TRBJ2-4; weak D call: TRBD2 (5 bases). CDR1 and CDR2 from the germline V gene are MNHEY and SVGAGI. V dropped 0 bases and J dropped 11 bases, with 11 bases sitting between them. CDR3 size: 13 residues.

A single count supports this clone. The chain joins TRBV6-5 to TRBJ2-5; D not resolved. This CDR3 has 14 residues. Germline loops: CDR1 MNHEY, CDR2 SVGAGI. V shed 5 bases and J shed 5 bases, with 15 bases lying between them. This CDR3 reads CASSPSRVRETQYF. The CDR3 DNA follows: TGTGCCAGCAGTCCGAGTAGGGTGAGGGAGACCCAGTACTTC.

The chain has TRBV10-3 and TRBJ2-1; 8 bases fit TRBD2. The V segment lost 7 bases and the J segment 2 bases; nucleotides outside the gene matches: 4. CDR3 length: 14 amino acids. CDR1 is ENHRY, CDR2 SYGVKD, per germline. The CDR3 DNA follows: TGTGCCATCATGTCGGGAGGGCCCTACAATGAGCAGTTCTTC. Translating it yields CAIMSGGPYNEQFF.

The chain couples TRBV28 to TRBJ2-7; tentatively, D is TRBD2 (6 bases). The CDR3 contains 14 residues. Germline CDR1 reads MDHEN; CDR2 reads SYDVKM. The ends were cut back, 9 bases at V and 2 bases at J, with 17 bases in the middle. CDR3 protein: CARAHSGLTYEQYF. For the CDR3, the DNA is TGTGCCAGGGCCCATAGCGGCCTGACCTACGAGCAGTACTTC.

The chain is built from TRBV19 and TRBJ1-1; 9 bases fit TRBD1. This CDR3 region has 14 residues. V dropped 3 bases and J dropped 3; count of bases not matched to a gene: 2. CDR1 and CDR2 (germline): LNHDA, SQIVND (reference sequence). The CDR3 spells CASSITGGHTEAFF. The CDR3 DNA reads TGTGCCAGTAGTATCACAGGGGGCCACACTGAAGCTTTCTTT.

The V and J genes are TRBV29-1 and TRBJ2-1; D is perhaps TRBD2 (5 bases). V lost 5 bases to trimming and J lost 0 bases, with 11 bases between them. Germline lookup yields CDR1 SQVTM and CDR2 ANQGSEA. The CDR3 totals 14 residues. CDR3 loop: CSVLARSSYNEQFF. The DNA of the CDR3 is TGCAGCGTTTTAGCGAGAAGCTCCTACAATGAGCAGTTCTTC.

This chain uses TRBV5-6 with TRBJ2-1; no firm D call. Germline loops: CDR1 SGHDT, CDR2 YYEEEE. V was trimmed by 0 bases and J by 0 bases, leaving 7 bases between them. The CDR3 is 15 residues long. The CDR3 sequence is CASSLVTSSYNEQFF. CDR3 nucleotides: TGTGCCAGCAGCTTGGTGACGAGCTCCTACAATGAGCAGTTCTTC.

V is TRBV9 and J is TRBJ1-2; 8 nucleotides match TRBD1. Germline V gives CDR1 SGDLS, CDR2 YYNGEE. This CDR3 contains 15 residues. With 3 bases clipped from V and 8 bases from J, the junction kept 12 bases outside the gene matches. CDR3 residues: CASSAAIPTGEGYTF. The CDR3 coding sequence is TGTGCCAGCAGCGCGGCGATACCGACAGGGGAAGGCTACACCTTC.

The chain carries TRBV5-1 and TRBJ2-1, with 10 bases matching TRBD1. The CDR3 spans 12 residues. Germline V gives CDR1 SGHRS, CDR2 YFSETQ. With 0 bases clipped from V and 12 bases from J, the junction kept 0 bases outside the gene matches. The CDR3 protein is CASSLGQGAQFF. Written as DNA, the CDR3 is TGCGCCAGCAGCTTGGGACAGGGGGCGCAGTTCTTC.

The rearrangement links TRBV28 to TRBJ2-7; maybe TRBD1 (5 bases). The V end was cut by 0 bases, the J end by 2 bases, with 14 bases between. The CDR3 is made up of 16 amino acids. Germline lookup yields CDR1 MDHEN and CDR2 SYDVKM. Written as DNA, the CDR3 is TGTGCCAGCAGTTTATGGGGCAGAAGGGGTCCCTACGAGCAGTACTTC. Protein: CASSLWGRRGPYEQYF.

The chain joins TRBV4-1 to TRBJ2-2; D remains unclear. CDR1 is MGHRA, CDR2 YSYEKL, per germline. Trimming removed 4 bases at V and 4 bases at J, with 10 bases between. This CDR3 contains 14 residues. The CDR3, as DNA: TGCGCCAGCAGCCGCCTTACCTCCACCGGGGAGCTGTTTTTT. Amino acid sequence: CASSRLTSTGELFF.

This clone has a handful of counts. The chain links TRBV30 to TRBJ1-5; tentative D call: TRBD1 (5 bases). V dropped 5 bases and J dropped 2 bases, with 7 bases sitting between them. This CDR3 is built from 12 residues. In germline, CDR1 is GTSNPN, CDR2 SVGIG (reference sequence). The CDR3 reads CAWSRGNQPQHF. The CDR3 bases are TGTGCCTGGTCCAGGGGCAATCAGCCCCAGCATTTT.

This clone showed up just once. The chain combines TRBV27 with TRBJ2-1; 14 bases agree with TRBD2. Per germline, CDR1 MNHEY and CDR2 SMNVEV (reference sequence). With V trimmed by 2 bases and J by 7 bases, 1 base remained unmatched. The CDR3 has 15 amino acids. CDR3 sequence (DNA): TGTGCCAGCAGTTTAAGGACTAGCGGGGGGAATGAGCAGTTCTTC. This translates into CASSLRTSGGNEQFF.

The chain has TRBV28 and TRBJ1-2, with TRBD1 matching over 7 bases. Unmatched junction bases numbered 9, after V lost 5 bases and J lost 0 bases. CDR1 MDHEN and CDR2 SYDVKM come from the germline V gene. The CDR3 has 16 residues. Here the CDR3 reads CASSTRQGWTNYGYTF. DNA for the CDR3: TGTGCCAGCAGTACGCGACAGGGATGGACTAACTATGGCTACACCTTC.

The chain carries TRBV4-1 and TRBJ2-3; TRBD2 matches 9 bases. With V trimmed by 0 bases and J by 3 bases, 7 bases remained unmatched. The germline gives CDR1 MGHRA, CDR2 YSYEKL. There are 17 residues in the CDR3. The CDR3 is CASSQEEGLAKTDTQYF. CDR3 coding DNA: TGCGCCAGCAGCCAAGAGGAGGGACTAGCTAAGACAGATACGCAGTATTTT.

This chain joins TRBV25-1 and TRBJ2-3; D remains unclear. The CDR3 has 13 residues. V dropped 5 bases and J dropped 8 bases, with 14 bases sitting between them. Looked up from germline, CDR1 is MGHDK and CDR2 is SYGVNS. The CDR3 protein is CASSFVRSATQYF. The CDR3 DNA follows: TGTGCCAGCAGTTTTGTTAGGTCGGCTACGCAGTATTTT.

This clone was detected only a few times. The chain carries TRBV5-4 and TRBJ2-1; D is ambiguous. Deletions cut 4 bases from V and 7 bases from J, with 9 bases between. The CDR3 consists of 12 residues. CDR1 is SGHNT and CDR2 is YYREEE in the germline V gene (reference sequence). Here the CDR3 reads CASSLPFNEQFF. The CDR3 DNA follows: TGTGCCAGCAGCCTGCCCTTTAATGAGCAGTTCTTC.

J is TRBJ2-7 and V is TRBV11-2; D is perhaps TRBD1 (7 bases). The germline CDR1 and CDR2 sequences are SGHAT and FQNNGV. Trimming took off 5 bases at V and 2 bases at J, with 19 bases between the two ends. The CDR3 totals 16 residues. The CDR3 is CASSPMRGRGAYEQYF. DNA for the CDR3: TGTGCCAGCAGCCCCATGCGGGGCAGGGGGGCCTACGAGCAGTACTTC.